A selection of T cell receptor beta chains follows, all from one sample in a study of T cells in Graves' hyperthyroidism and ophthalmopathy. One entry per CDR3 protein, called by TCRdb with MiXCR from the multiplex PCR reads. The table lists a few hundred thousand distinct CDR3 sequences, roughly 18% of them singletons. Sequencing was done on a sample of blood. The receptors shown here come from a woman aged 45-65 years with Graves' hyperthyroidism. The CDR3 runs from the conserved cysteine through the conserved F or W. The D gene is left open where the match is weak. Clone size is given for some rows only: seen once, a few or many times, or a class if the clone is expanded.

CDR3nt: TGCGCCAGCAGCCTCGACAGACGCTATGGCTACACCTTC
CDR3aa: CASSLDRRYGYTF
abundance: .
len: 13
j_gene: TRBJ1-2
v_gene: TRBV5-1
d_gene: .

CDR3nt: TGTGCCAGCAGCTCGGACGGGGGGACGGGAGCGACCTACGAGCAGTACTTC
CDR3aa: CASSSDGGTGATYEQYF
abundance: many
len: 17
j_gene: TRBJ2-7
v_gene: TRBV5-6
d_gene: TRBD2

CDR3nt: TGTGCCACCAGCAACGGGAGAAATACCGGGGAGCTGTTTTTT
CDR3aa: CATSNGRNTGELFF
abundance: few
len: 14
j_gene: TRBJ2-2
v_gene: TRBV15
d_gene: .

CDR3nt: TGTGCCAGCAGTGAACAGGGGGGCGAGCAGTACTTC
CDR3aa: CASSEQGGEQYF
abundance: many
len: 12
j_gene: TRBJ2-7
v_gene: TRBV7-9
d_gene: TRBD1

CDR3nt: TGTGCCAGCAGTGAGACGGGCAGCTCGAGCACCGGGGAGCTGTTTTTT
CDR3aa: CASSETGSSSTGELFF
abundance: .
len: 16
j_gene: TRBJ2-2
v_gene: TRBV2
d_gene: .

CDR3nt: TGTGCCAGCATGGGGGCGTCCTCCTACGAGCAGTACTTC
CDR3aa: CASMGASSYEQYF
abundance: many
len: 13
j_gene: TRBJ2-7
v_gene: TRBV2
d_gene: .

CDR3nt: TGTGCCAGCAGACGAGTCGCGGGACGGGTCACAGATACGCAGTATTTT
CDR3aa: CASRRVAGRVTDTQYF
abundance: .
len: 16
j_gene: TRBJ2-3
v_gene: TRBV7-9
d_gene: .

CDR3nt: TGTGCCAGCTCCCGACAGGCTAGCTATGGCTACACCTTC
CDR3aa: CASSRQASYGYTF
abundance: .
len: 13
j_gene: TRBJ1-2
v_gene: TRBV18
d_gene: .

CDR3nt: TGTGCCAGCAGTTTATTGGGACTAGCGGGAGGAGGGGAGCAGTTCTTC
CDR3aa: CASSLLGLAGGGEQFF
abundance: many
len: 16
j_gene: TRBJ2-1
v_gene: TRBV28
d_gene: TRBD2

CDR3nt: TGTGCCAGCAGTTATGCCGGACAGGGGGCGGCAGATACGCAGTATTTT
CDR3aa: CASSYAGQGAADTQYF
abundance: .
len: 16
j_gene: TRBJ2-3
v_gene: TRBV6-6
d_gene: TRBD1

CDR3nt: TGTGCTAGTGGTTTGGTATACGAAGAGACCCAGTACTTC
CDR3aa: CASGLVYEETQYF
abundance: .
len: 13
j_gene: TRBJ2-5
v_gene: TRBV12-5
d_gene: .

CDR3nt: TGCAGTGCTTCCGTCAGGGGAAAGCGAGAGACCCAGTACTTC
CDR3aa: CSASVRGKRETQYF
abundance: .
len: 14
j_gene: TRBJ2-5
v_gene: TRBV20-1
d_gene: .

CDR3nt: TGCGCCAGCAGCTGGGGCAGGGGACTAGAGAATGAGCAGTTCTTC
CDR3aa: CASSWGRGLENEQFF
abundance: many
len: 15
j_gene: TRBJ2-1
v_gene: TRBV5-1
d_gene: TRBD2

CDR3nt: TGCAGCGCCTCGGCCAGGAACACTGAAGCTTTCTTT
CDR3aa: CSASARNTEAFF
abundance: few
len: 12
j_gene: TRBJ1-1
v_gene: TRBV29-1
d_gene: .

CDR3nt: TGTGCCATCAATGAAAGGGTATCTAACTATGGCTACACCTTC
CDR3aa: CAINERVSNYGYTF
abundance: many
len: 14
j_gene: TRBJ1-2
v_gene: TRBV10-3
d_gene: .

CDR3nt: TGCGCCAGCAGCATAAGACTAGCGAGCACAGATACGCAGTATTTT
CDR3aa: CASSIRLASTDTQYF
abundance: few
len: 15
j_gene: TRBJ2-3
v_gene: TRBV5-1
d_gene: TRBD2

CDR3nt: TGTGCCTGGAATAGACGGAATGCAGATACGCAGTATTTT
CDR3aa: CAWNRRNADTQYF
abundance: few
len: 13
j_gene: TRBJ2-3
v_gene: TRBV30
d_gene: .